These T cell receptor beta chains were read from a single sample in a study of blood T cell repertoires in COVID-19. Clones were read by immunoSEQ multiplex PCR, and TCRdb kept only the in-frame ones, dropping some. This table holds under 400,000 clones, around 90% found once. The sample was peripheral blood. These receptors were collected from a young woman with COVID-19, enrolled during active disease. Both conserved end residues are part of each CDR3. The order of the fields is D gene, CDR3 length, clone size, V gene, J gene, CDR3 DNA, CDR3 protein. A D gene is named only where the DNA matches it firmly. The size entry is marked missing in some rows and otherwise reads once, few, many or a size class.

d_gene: NA; len: 13; abundance: NA; v_gene: TRBV11-2; j_gene: TRBJ2-1; CDR3nt: TGTGCCAGCAGCCCTGAGCTGTACAATGAGCAGTTCTTC; CDR3aa: CASSPELYNEQFF
d_gene: TRBD1; len: 16; abundance: NA; v_gene: TRBV5-1; j_gene: TRBJ2-5; CDR3nt: TGCGCCAGCAGCTCGTCCGGGACAGGGGGATCTGAGACCCAGTACTTC; CDR3aa: CASSSSGTGGSETQYF
d_gene: NA; len: 17; abundance: NA; v_gene: TRBV30; j_gene: TRBJ1-3; CDR3nt: TGTGCCTGGAGTGTACTCGTCAGGGCGACAACTGGAAACACCATATATTTT; CDR3aa: CAWSVLVRATTGNTIYF
d_gene: TRBD1; len: 15; abundance: NA; v_gene: TRBV10-2; j_gene: TRBJ1-5; CDR3nt: TGCGCCAGCGTGGGGGGGACAGGGGGAAATCAGCCCCAGCATTTT; CDR3aa: CASVGGTGGNQPQHF
d_gene: NA; len: 13; abundance: NA; v_gene: TRBV2; j_gene: TRBJ2-5; CDR3nt: TGTGCCAGCACCCTTGTGCCGGGAGAGACCCAGTACTTC; CDR3aa: CASTLVPGETQYF
d_gene: NA; len: 13; abundance: once; v_gene: TRBV18; j_gene: TRBJ1-5; CDR3nt: TGTGCCAGCTCACCAGACAGGAATCAGCCCCAGCATTTT; CDR3aa: CASSPDRNQPQHF
d_gene: TRBD1; len: 13; abundance: NA; v_gene: TRBV7-9; j_gene: TRBJ2-2; CDR3nt: TGTGCCAGCAGCCCACAGGGGGGCGGGGAGCTGTTTTTT; CDR3aa: CASSPQGGGELFF
d_gene: NA; len: 10; abundance: NA; v_gene: TRBV6-2/TRBV6-3; j_gene: TRBJ1-2; CDR3nt: TGTGCCAGCAGTACGGGGGGCTACACCTTC; CDR3aa: CASSTGGYTF
d_gene: NA; len: 16; abundance: few; v_gene: TRBV11-2; j_gene: TRBJ1-3; CDR3nt: TGTGCCAGCAGAGCCGACAGGACGGGTATGGGAAACACCATATATTTT; CDR3aa: CASRADRTGMGNTIYF
d_gene: NA; len: 11; abundance: NA; v_gene: TRBV29-1; j_gene: TRBJ1-4; CDR3nt: TGCAGCGGGCAACAGGGAGAAAAACTGTTTTTT; CDR3aa: CSGQQGEKLFF
d_gene: NA; len: 15; abundance: NA; v_gene: TRBV5-8; j_gene: TRBJ2-1; CDR3nt: TGTGCCAGCAGCTTGGGTAAGAGCTCCTACAATGAGCAGTTCTTC; CDR3aa: CASSLGKSSYNEQFF
d_gene: TRBD2; len: 16; abundance: NA; v_gene: TRBV10-3; j_gene: TRBJ2-7; CDR3nt: TGTGCCATCAGTGAACCCGGGACCGGGAGGGGGTACGAGCAGTACTTC; CDR3aa: CAISEPGTGRGYEQYF
d_gene: TRBD1; len: 17; abundance: once; v_gene: TRBV6-1; j_gene: TRBJ1-2; CDR3nt: TGTGCCAGCAGTGATGGGGGACCATACAGGGGCCACTATGGCTACACCTTC; CDR3aa: CASSDGGPYRGHYGYTF
d_gene: TRBD1; len: 14; abundance: NA; v_gene: TRBV5-6; j_gene: TRBJ1-2; CDR3nt: TGTGCCAGCAGATGGGGGACAGGGGGATATGGCTACACCTTC; CDR3aa: CASRWGTGGYGYTF
d_gene: NA; len: 17; abundance: NA; v_gene: TRBV6-1; j_gene: TRBJ1-4; CDR3nt: TGTGCCAGCAGTGATTGGGACTCAGGAGGGTATAATGAAAAACTGTTTTTT; CDR3aa: CASSDWDSGGYNEKLFF
d_gene: NA; len: 14; abundance: NA; v_gene: TRBV27; j_gene: TRBJ1-5; CDR3nt: TGTGCCAGCAGTTTAATCGGTAGCAATCAGCCCCAGCATTTT; CDR3aa: CASSLIGSNQPQHF
d_gene: NA; len: 12; abundance: few; v_gene: TRBV28; j_gene: TRBJ2-7; CDR3nt: TGTGCCAGCAGACCCCAGGGCTACGAGCAGTACTTC; CDR3aa: CASRPQGYEQYF
d_gene: NA; len: 15; abundance: NA; v_gene: TRBV27; j_gene: TRBJ2-7; CDR3nt: TGTGCCAGCAGTTTCGGAGTGGCCCACTCCTACGAGCAGTACTTC; CDR3aa: CASSFGVAHSYEQYF
d_gene: TRBD2; len: 14; abundance: NA; v_gene: TRBV6-5; j_gene: TRBJ2-2; CDR3nt: TGTGCCACCACCGGGCTAGCGGGGACCGGGGAGCTGTTTTTT; CDR3aa: CATTGLAGTGELFF
d_gene: NA; len: 14; abundance: NA; v_gene: TRBV2; j_gene: TRBJ2-1; CDR3nt: TGTGCCAGCAGTGAACTAGCCTCCTACAATGAGCAGTTCTTC; CDR3aa: CASSELASYNEQFF
d_gene: TRBD1; len: 12; abundance: NA; v_gene: TRBV13; j_gene: TRBJ2-7; CDR3nt: TGTGCCAGCGGGACAGGGATTGGCGAGCAGTACTTC; CDR3aa: CASGTGIGEQYF
d_gene: TRBD1; len: 15; abundance: few; v_gene: TRBV6-5; j_gene: TRBJ2-1; CDR3nt: TGTGCCAGCAGCCAGGACAGGGGGGAGTACAATGAGCAGTTCTTC; CDR3aa: CASSQDRGEYNEQFF
d_gene: NA; len: 13; abundance: NA; v_gene: TRBV6-4; j_gene: TRBJ2-2; CDR3nt: TGTGCCAGCAGTGATGAGGGGGCCGGGGAGCTGTTTTTT; CDR3aa: CASSDEGAGELFF
d_gene: TRBD1; len: 14; abundance: NA; v_gene: TRBV2; j_gene: TRBJ1-5; CDR3nt: TGTGCCAGCAGCCCCGACAGGGAAATTCAGCCCCAGCATTTT; CDR3aa: CASSPDREIQPQHF
d_gene: NA; len: 13; abundance: NA; v_gene: TRBV5-4; j_gene: TRBJ1-2; CDR3nt: TGTGCCAGCAGCCGGACAGTGGACGTCGGCTACACCTTC; CDR3aa: CASSRTVDVGYTF
d_gene: NA; len: 16; abundance: NA; v_gene: TRBV6-7; j_gene: TRBJ2-5; CDR3nt: TGTGCCAGCAGTCCCAGCCCAAGACAGGCAGAAGAGACCCAGTACTTC; CDR3aa: CASSPSPRQAEETQYF
d_gene: NA; len: 13; abundance: many; v_gene: TRBV10-3; j_gene: TRBJ1-5; CDR3nt: TGTGCCATCAGTGAGTCAGCTCGTCAGCCCCAGCATTTT; CDR3aa: CAISESARQPQHF
d_gene: NA; len: 11; abundance: NA; v_gene: TRBV10-3; j_gene: TRBJ1-1; CDR3nt: TGTGCCATCAGTTCGGGGATAGAAGCTTTCTTT; CDR3aa: CAISSGIEAFF
d_gene: NA; len: 14; abundance: NA; v_gene: TRBV12-5; j_gene: TRBJ2-1; CDR3nt: TGTGCTAGTGGTTCCCTCGGACAGTTCAATGAGCAGTTCTTC; CDR3aa: CASGSLGQFNEQFF